This record concerns one T cell receptor beta chain sequence. Its specificity is not known. The data belong to a study of shared clonotypes between healthy human individuals. The study's findings and limits: Large sequencing depth failed to make sorted-subset sequencing complete, rarefaction showed. Relative to clonotypes present in all four donors, those not shared had lower generation probabilities.

CD4+ cells yielded CD45RA+ naive and CD45RA-negative memory subsets. Losses at the gene ends were 5 bases for V and 7 bases for J; bases not matched to a gene: 13. Germline V CDR1 and CDR2: SGHAT, FQDESV (reference sequence). The CDR3 consists of 16 residues. Replicate PCRs from sorted subsets contained around 200 ng DNA, which is 31,000 or so T cell genomes. Sequencing was performed with immunoSEQ multiplex PCR; in TCRdb, only in-frame clones are kept and a portion is missing. The table records approximately 500,000 clones, almost 97% of them present only once. The genes are TRBV11-1 and TRBJ2-1, with 8 nucleotides matching TRBD1. Sequenced material: naive CD4+ T cells sorted from blood. Subset defined: CD45RA+ positively selected. The receptor was derived from a woman in her twenties or thirties in good health. Here the CDR3 DNA reads TGTGCCAGCAGCCCCAGGCTCAGACAGGGGTGGAATGAGCAGTTCTTC. Its protein is CASSPRLRQGWNEQFF. Complete variable domain (other parts from reference TRBV11-1 and TRBJ2-1): EAEVAQSPRYKITEKSQAVAFWCDPISGHATLYWYRQILGQGPELLVQFQDESVVDDSQLPKDRFSAERLKGVDSTLKIQPAELGDSAMYLCASSPRLRQGWNEQFFGPGTRLTVL.